This is a list of T cell receptor beta chains from one sample in a study of shared clonotypes between healthy human individuals. Measured with immunoSEQ multiplex PCR; TCRdb has only the in-frame clones, and not every one. The sample has some 2,400,000 clones, 90% to 97% seen once. Sequencing was carried out using naive CD4+ T cells sorted from blood. Source of these receptors: a man aged 18 to 30 in good health. Each CDR3 is given with its conserved first and last residue. Each record gives: D gene, J gene, V gene, clone size, CDR3 DNA, CDR3 protein. A D gene is named only where the DNA matches it firmly. Clone size is stated in some rows and not others, as once, few, many or a class when expanded.

>.|TRBJ2-7|TRBV6-5|.
TGTGCCAGCAGTTACAGTCCAAATGGGTACGAGCAGTACTTC
CASSYSPNGYEQYF
>TRBD2|TRBJ2-7|TRBV7-9|.
TGTGCCAGCAGCTTAAGTAATCCGGGAGCGGGGTACGAGCAGTACTTC
CASSLSNPGAGYEQYF
>TRBD1|TRBJ2-3|TRBV7-7|once
TGTGCTAGCAGCTCCGACAGGGGAAATACGCAGTATTTT
CASSSDRGNTQYF
>.|TRBJ2-7|TRBV5-1|.
TGCGCCAGCAGCCCTGGGGACGGAGACTACGAGCAGTACTTC
CASSPGDGDYEQYF
>TRBD1|TRBJ1-1|TRBV28|.
TGTGCCAGTCAGGAGGAGGACAGGGAGGCTTTCTTT
CASQEEDREAFF
>TRBD1|TRBJ1-2|TRBV2|once
TGTGCCAGCAATCAACCGACAGGGGCAAGCTATGGCTACACCTTC
CASNQPTGASYGYTF
>.|TRBJ2-1|TRBV7-9|.
TGTGCCAGCAGCCCCCAAGGGCTCGGGAACAATGAGCAGTTCTTC
CASSPQGLGNNEQFF
>TRBD2|TRBJ2-5|TRBV10-2|.
TGCGCCAGCAGTGAGCCGGGACTAGCGGGACAGGCCCAGTACTTC
CASSEPGLAGQAQYF
>TRBD2|TRBJ2-1|TRBV4-1|.
TGCGCCAGCAGCCAAGAACGCGGGGGGGCCGAGAATGAGCAGTTCTTC
CASSQERGGAENEQFF
>TRBD2|TRBJ2-7|TRBV7-9|.
TGTGCCAGCAGCCCGACTCTTGTGGGAGGGTTATACGAGCAGTACTTC
CASSPTLVGGLYEQYF
>TRBD1|TRBJ1-2|TRBV5-1|.
TGCGCCAGCAGCTCCGGGACAGACACTCCCTATGGCTACACCTTC
CASSSGTDTPYGYTF
>TRBD2|TRBJ2-7|TRBV6-6|.
TGTGCCAGCAGCTTACTAGCGGGGCGCCCCGAGCAGTACTTC
CASSLLAGRPEQYF
>.|TRBJ1-2|TRBV20-1|.
TGCAGTGCTAGCTCGGTGGGCTACACCTTC
CSASSVGYTF
>.|TRBJ2-2|TRBV5-1|.
TGCGCCAGCAGCCCAGGGGCTCGAGATGAACGGGAGCTGTTTTTT
CASSPGARDERELFF
>.|TRBJ1-2|TRBV7-6|.
TGTGCCAGCAGCCCTACGACCTTGCGCTGGAACTATGGCTACACCTTC
CASSPTTLRWNYGYTF
>.|TRBJ2-2|TRBV5-6|.
TGTGCCAGCAGCTTGCGTGGCGGGGAGCTGTTTTTT
CASSLRGGELFF
>.|TRBJ1-2|TRBV7-8|.
TGTGCCAGCAGCGGACCCGGGACGGTCTATGGCTACACCTTC
CASSGPGTVYGYTF
>.|TRBJ2-3|TRBV5-1|.
TGCGCCAGCAGCTTGGGCCTTAATACGCAGTATTTT
CASSLGLNTQYF
>TRBD1|TRBJ1-1|TRBV6-6|.
TGTGCCAGCAGTAGGGGGCTCACTGAAGCTTTCTTT
CASSRGLTEAFF
>.|TRBJ2-5|TRBV29-1|.
TGCAGCGGCGCCGGGCCGACGTACCAAGAGACCCAGTACTTC
CSGAGPTYQETQYF
>.|TRBJ2-3|TRBV4-3|.
TGCGCCAGCAGCCAAGCCATGGGAGATACGCAGTATTTT
CASSQAMGDTQYF
>TRBD2|TRBJ2-5|TRBV6-5|once
TGTGCCAGCACCCGGGGGGGCCCTAAAGAGACCCAGTACTTC
CASTRGGPKETQYF
>.|TRBJ2-7|TRBV7-2|.
TGTGCCAGCAGCTTAGGACTGATGCTCTTAACCTACGAGCAGTACTTC
CASSLGLMLLTYEQYF